This T cell receptor beta chain was captured in a study of T cells after yellow fever vaccination. TCRdb re-called the 5' RACE reads through MiXCR, storing one row per CDR3 protein. The sample yields just under 600,000 distinct CDR3 sequences, roughly 13% seen once. Concerning this clonotype: What it binds is not known.

With V trimmed by 5 bases and J by 7 bases, 15 bases remained unmatched. There are 18 residues in the CDR3. Germline V CDR1 and CDR2: SGHAT, FQNNGV. Study-wide points: Subsequent booster samples again held most clones from primary vaccination (more than 95% CD4, about 86% CD8).

The clonotype originates from a man younger than 45 who received the YFV17D yellow fever vaccine. V usage is TRBV11-2 and J usage is TRBJ2-4; the match to TRBD2 covers 12 bases. Here the sequenced sample was PBMCs, taken on the day of the yellow fever booster vaccination. The DNA for the CDR3 is TGTGCCAGCAGCCCCCAACCTAGCGGGAGGGCCGTGGGCAACATTCAGTACTTC. Translating gives CASSPQPSGRAVGNIQYF.